This TCR beta chain was recovered during a study of response to subunit inactivated influenza vaccine. TCRdb called the RT-PCR reads again in MiXCR, with one record for every CDR3 protein. This sample has just under 550,000 distinct CDR3 sequences, with roughly 23% found just once. Germline CDR1 reads DFQATT; CDR2 reads SNEGSKA (reference sequence). The CDR3 length is 13 residues. Deletions cut 2 bases from V and 5 bases from J, with 9 bases between. The data also belong to a second study, concerning T cells expressing NK-cell markers. In that study: With UMIs, 5'RACE template switching was used to make TCR beta cDNA. Investigators obtained TCR beta repertoires from sorted CD3+CD56+NKG2C+, CD3+CD56+NKG2C- and CD3+CD56-NKG2C+ T cells. One of eight sequenced donors was HCMV-seronegative; the other seven were seropositive. In a group of 5 to 7 donors, dominant NKG2C+ clonotypes represented roughly 1.0-7.0% of CD8+ T cells.

This TCR came from a man aged 50 or older who received an inactivated influenza vaccine. The chain carries TRBV20-1 and TRBJ2-2; D uncertain. The source material was CD4+ T cells sorted from PBMCs, sampled approximately 13 days after vaccination. CDR3 coding DNA: TGCAGTGCTAGACCCGGGCGAACCGGGGAGCTGTTTTTT. Translation gives CSARPGRTGELFF.